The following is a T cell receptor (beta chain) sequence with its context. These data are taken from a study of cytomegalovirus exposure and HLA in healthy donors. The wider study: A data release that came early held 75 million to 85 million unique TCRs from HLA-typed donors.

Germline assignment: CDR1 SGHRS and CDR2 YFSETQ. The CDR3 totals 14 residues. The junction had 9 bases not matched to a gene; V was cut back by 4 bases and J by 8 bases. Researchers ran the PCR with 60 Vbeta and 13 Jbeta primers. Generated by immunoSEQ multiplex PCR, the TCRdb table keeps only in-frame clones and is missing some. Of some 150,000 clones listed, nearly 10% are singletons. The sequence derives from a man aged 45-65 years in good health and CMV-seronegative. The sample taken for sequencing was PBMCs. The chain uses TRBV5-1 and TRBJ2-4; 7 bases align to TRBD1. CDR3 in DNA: TGCGCCAGCAGCACCTCGACAGGGTCGGACATTCAGTACTTC. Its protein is CASSTSTGSDIQYF.